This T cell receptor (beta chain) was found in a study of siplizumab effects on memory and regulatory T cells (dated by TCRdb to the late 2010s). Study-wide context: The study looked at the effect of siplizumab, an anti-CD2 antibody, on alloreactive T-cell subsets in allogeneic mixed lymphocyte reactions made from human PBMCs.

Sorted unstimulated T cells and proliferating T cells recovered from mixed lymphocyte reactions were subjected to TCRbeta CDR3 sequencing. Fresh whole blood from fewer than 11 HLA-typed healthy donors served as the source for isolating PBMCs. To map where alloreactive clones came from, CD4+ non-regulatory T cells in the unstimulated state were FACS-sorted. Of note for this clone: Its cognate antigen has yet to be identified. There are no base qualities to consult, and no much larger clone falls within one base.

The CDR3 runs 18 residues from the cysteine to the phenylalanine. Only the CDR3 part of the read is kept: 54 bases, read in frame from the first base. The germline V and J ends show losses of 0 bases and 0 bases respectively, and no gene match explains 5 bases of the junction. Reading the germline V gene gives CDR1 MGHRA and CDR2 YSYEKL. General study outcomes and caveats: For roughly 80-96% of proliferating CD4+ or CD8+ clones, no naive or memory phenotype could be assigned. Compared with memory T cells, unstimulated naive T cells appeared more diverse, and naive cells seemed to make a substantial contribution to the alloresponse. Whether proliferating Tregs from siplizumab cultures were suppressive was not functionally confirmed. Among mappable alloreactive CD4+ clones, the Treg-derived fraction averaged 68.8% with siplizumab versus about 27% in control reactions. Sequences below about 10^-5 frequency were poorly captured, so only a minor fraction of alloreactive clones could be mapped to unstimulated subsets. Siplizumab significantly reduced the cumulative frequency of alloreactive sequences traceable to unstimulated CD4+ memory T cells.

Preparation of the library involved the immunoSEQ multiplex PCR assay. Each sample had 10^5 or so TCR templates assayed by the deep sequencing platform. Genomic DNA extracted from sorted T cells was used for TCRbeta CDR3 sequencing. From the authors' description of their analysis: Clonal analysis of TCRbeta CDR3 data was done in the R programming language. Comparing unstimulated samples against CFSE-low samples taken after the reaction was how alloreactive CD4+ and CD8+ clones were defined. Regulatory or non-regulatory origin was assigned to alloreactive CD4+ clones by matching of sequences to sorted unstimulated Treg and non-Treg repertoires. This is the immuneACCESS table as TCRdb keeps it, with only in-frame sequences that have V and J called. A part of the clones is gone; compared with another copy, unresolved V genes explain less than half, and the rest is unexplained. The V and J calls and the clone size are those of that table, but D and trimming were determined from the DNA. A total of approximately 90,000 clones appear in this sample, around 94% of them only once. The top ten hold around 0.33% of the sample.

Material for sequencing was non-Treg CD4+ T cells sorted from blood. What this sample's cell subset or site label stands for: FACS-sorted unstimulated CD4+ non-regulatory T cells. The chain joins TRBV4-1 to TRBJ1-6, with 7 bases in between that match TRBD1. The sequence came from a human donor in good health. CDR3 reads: CASSQELTGSSYNSPLHF. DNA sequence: TGCGCCAGCAGCCAAGAGTTGACAGGGAGCTCCTATAATTCACCCCTCCACTTT.